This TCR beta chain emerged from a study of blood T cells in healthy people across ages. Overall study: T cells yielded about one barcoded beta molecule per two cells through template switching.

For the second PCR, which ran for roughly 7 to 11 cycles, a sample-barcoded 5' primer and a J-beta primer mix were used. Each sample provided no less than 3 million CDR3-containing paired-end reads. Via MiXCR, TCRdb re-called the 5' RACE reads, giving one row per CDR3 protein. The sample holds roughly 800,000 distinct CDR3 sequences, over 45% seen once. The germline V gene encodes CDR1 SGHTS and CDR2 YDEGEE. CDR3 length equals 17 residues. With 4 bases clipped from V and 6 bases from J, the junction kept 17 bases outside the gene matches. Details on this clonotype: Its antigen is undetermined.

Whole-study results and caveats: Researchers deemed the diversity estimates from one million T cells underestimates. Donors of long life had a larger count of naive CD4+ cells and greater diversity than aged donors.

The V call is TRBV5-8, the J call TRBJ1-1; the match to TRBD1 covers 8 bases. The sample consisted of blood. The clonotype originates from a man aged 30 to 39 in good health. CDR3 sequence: CASSQMTGVGLGSEAFF. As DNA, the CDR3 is TGTGCCAGCAGCCAGATGACAGGGGTTGGGTTGGGGTCTGAAGCTTTCTTT.